This TCR beta chain derives from a study of cytomegalovirus exposure and HLA in healthy donors. Study information: Earlier, 95 million to 130 million unique TCR beta sequences were recovered from roughly 170 million T cells by an analysis.

CDR1 and CDR2 from the germline V gene are SGHDT and YYEEEE. V was trimmed by 4 bases and J by 12 bases, leaving 13 bases between them. This CDR3 spans 12 amino acids. Study-wide results and limits: In a later analysis, donors in an Asian-associated ancestry cluster reportedly had fewer N-insertions in productive TCRs than the cohort mean.

A word on this clone: What it binds is unknown.

13 Jbeta primers and 60 Vbeta primers were used for the PCR. Authors' data handling: Tens of millions of unique TCR beta chains, roughly 10 million shared, were counted in a later analysis. The table came from immunoSEQ multiplex PCR; TCRdb's copy has only in-frame clones and leaves some out. V, J and clone size reflect that table, while D and trimming were determined from the DNA. The sample contains 150,000 or so clones, about 82% of which appear only once. Donors showed nominal health when sampled, although they likely had unrecorded immune exposures. The chain uses TRBV5-6 and TRBJ1-4; weak D call: TRBD1 (6 bases). The sequence derives from a young woman in good health and CMV-seronegative. Sequencing input: PBMCs. The CDR3 DNA is TGTGCCAGCAGCGACCACAGGGAACAACTGTTTTTT. Protein: CASSDHREQLFF.